This TCR beta chain was identified during a study of T-cell reconstitution after alpha-beta-depleted transplantation in children. The CDR3 spans 13 residues. Per germline, CDR1 DFQATT and CDR2 SNEGSKA (reference sequence). V was cut by 3 bases and J by 5 bases, with 10 bases left in between. Unique molecular identifiers were incorporated when the TCRbeta library was constructed. TCRdb re-called the PCR reads through MiXCR, storing one row per CDR3 protein. In the table there are about 300,000 distinct CDR3 sequences, less than 9.5% of which are singletons. This clonotype was counted at least ten times. What it recognizes is unknown. Findings and caveats of the study: There were reportedly several hundred expanded graft clones from which alpha-beta T cells came about two months after transplant. Newly produced T cells mostly provided counts and TCRbeta diversity after one year, as hyperexpanded clones declined.

Sequenced material: peripheral blood, taken 360 days after TCRalphabeta/CD19-depleted stem cell transplant. This TCR derives from a female patient younger than 10 who had a stem cell transplant for Fanconi anemia, so the T cells may come from the graft donor. J is TRBJ2-2 and V is TRBV20-1; D not certain. For the CDR3, the DNA is TGCAGTGCTAGTATGGGTCGGACCGGGGAGCTGTTTTTT. It specifies CSASMGRTGELFF.